Each of the 22 T cell receptor beta chains below was sequenced from the same sample in a study of blood T cell repertoires in COVID-19. This table comes from immunoSEQ multiplex PCR, and its TCRdb copy is limited to in-frame clones, with some not included. The sample yields roughly 150,000 clones, around 90% seen once. Sequenced sample: PBMCs or T cells enriched from blood (not recorded which). The receptor set was obtained from a woman in her forties who had been exposed to COVID-19.

The chain recombines TRBV5-6 with TRBJ1-2; the D gene is possibly TRBD1 (5 bases). Trimming removed 0 bases from V and 8 bases from J, with 17 bases in between. The CDR3 spans 15 residues. Germline assignment: CDR1 SGHDT and CDR2 YYEEEE. The CDR3 protein is CASSLAWRGEGGYTF. In DNA form, the CDR3 reads TGTGCCAGCAGCTTGGCCTGGCGAGGGGAGGGCGGCTACACCTTC.

The chain combines TRBV7-9 with TRBJ1-2; 8 nucleotides agree with TRBD1. Per the germline V gene, CDR1 is SEHNR and CDR2 is FQNEAQ (reference sequence). The trim removed 5 bases at V and 0 bases at J, leaving 11 bases unmatched. The length of the CDR3 is 17 residues. CDR3 region: CASSPSAGTGPNYGYTF. The CDR3 coding sequence is TGTGCCAGCAGCCCCAGCGCCGGGACAGGTCCTAACTATGGCTACACCTTC.

The sample holds many counts of this clone. The rearrangement links TRBV3-1 (or the pseudogene TRBV3-2) to TRBJ2-1; TRBD2 agrees at 8 bases. Per germline, CDR1 LGHDT and CDR2 YNNKEL (reference sequence). This CDR3 contains 16 residues. Trimming cost V 1 base and J 6 bases; bases outside gene matches: 8. The CDR3 DNA reads as TGTGCCAGCAGCCAAGGCGGTCGCGGGGGGTTCAATGAGCAGTTCTTC. It yields the protein CASSQGGRGGFNEQFF.

This chain links TRBV19 with TRBJ2-7; 9 nucleotides agree with TRBD2. The CDR3 is 13 residues long. The J segment lost 6 bases and the V segment lost 8 bases, leaving 8 bases of the junction unmatched. Germline loops: CDR1 LNHDA, CDR2 SQIVND (reference sequence). The CDR3 loop reads CASLSGSSGEQYF. CDR3 bases: TGTGCCAGTCTTAGCGGGAGTTCCGGCGAGCAGTACTTC.

V is TRBV5-1 and J is TRBJ1-6; a possible D gene is TRBD1 (6 bases). This CDR3 is built from 12 residues. CDR1 SGHRS and CDR2 YFSETQ come from the germline V gene. Trimming left V 6 bases short and J 14 bases short, with 15 bases between. Here the CDR3 reads CASTPDSGSLHF. The CDR3 nucleotides are TGCGCCAGCACCCCGGACAGCGGATCCCTCCACTTT.

The rearrangement joins TRBV11-2 to TRBJ2-1; 10 positions agree with TRBD2. Trimming cost V 3 bases and J 0 bases; bases outside gene matches: 2. The CDR3 covers 16 residues. Germline CDR1 and CDR2: SGHAT and FQNNGV. The CDR3 region is CASSFPSGSSYNEQFF. In nucleotides, the CDR3 is TGTGCCAGCAGCTTTCCTAGCGGGAGCTCCTACAATGAGCAGTTCTTC.

The chain employs TRBV5-1 and TRBJ2-1; D gene uncertain. Germline V CDR1 and CDR2: SGHRS, YFSETQ. The CDR3 is made up of 11 amino acids. V lost 2 bases and J 10 bases, leaving 7 bases between the germline ends. The CDR3 region is CASSLSAEQFF. CDR3 bases: TGCGCCAGCAGCTTAAGCGCCGAGCAGTTCTTC.

This clone was picked up one time. The rearrangement joins TRBV2 to TRBJ2-1; D remains ambiguous. The length of the CDR3 is 14 residues. CDR1 and CDR2 from the germline V gene are SNHLY and FYNNEI. Between the trimmed V and J ends, which lost 7 bases and 6 bases, there was a span of 16 bases. The CDR3 DNA follows: TGTGCCAGCAAGAGCCGTCAGTCAGGCAATGAGCAGTTCTTC. It is translated as CASKSRQSGNEQFF. Full variable domain (outside the CDR3, taken from reference TRBV2 and TRBJ2-1): EPEVTQTPSHQVTQMGQEVILRCVPISNHLYFYWYRQILGQKVEFLVSFYNNEISEKSEIFDDQFSVERPDGSNFTLKIRSTKLEDSAMYFCASKSRQSGNEQFFGPGTRLTVL.

J is TRBJ1-6 and V is TRBV27; 7 nucleotides align to TRBD1. V shed 5 bases and J 4 bases; nucleotides not matched to a gene: 5. Germline values: CDR1 MNHEY, CDR2 SMNVEV (reference sequence). The CDR3 consists of 15 residues. The CDR3 coding sequence is TGTGCCAGCAGTCCTAGGACAGGATATAATTCACCCCTCCACTTT. Its translation: CASSPRTGYNSPLHF.

This sequence joins TRBV6-5 and TRBJ2-1; D remains unclear. The V end was cut by 6 bases, the J end by 4 bases, with 10 bases between. This CDR3 is built from 13 residues. Germline-derived CDR1 and CDR2 are MNHEY and SVGAGI. The CDR3 region is CASRRDIYNEQFF. CDR3 in DNA: TGTGCCAGCAGAAGAGACATATACAATGAGCAGTTCTTC.

The chain recombines TRBV28 with TRBJ1-6; maybe TRBD1 (6 bases). Germline V gene data show CDR1 as MDHEN and CDR2 as SYDVKM. V was shortened by 4 bases and J by 0 bases, with 10 bases between the two germline ends. The CDR3 extends over 16 amino acids. The DNA for the CDR3 is TGTGCCAGCAGTTCCGGACAGAGCTCCTATAATTCACCCCTCCACTTT. Its translation is CASSSGQSSYNSPLHF.

In DNA, the CDR3 is TGTGCCAGCAGTGATCTCCGGGGTCTTCAAGAGACCCAGTACTTC. Its translation: CASSDLRGLQETQYF. V and J are TRBV2 and TRBJ2-5, with a possible D match to TRBD2 (5 bases). The V gene lost 3 bases and the J gene lost 2 bases, with 13 bases spanning the gap. CDR1 and CDR2 (germline): SNHLY, FYNNEI. The CDR3 runs 15 residues.

V usage is TRBV27 and J usage is TRBJ2-5; D is perhaps TRBD2 (5 bases). Germline assignment: CDR1 MNHEY and CDR2 SMNVEV (reference sequence). The length of the CDR3 is 13 residues. Trimming cost V 7 bases and J 2 bases, with 11 bases left between them. The CDR3 sequence is CASIGGVQETQYF. The CDR3, as DNA: TGTGCCAGCATTGGAGGAGTTCAAGAGACCCAGTACTTC.

V is TRBV28 and J is TRBJ2-7; 7 bases agree with TRBD2. V lost 5 bases, J lost 5 bases, and 12 bases stayed unmatched. The germline CDR1 and CDR2 sequences are MDHEN and SYDVKM. CDR3 size: 15 residues. DNA of the CDR3: TGTGCCAGCAGTCCCACCAGGAGCGGGGAACACGAGCAGTACTTC. Encoded protein: CASSPTRSGEHEQYF.

The chain employs TRBV7-9 and TRBJ1-1, with 10 nucleotides matching TRBD1. The germline gives CDR1 SEHNR, CDR2 FQNEAQ (reference sequence). V was clipped by 0 bases and J by 6 bases; unmatched bases: 7. The CDR3 loop spans 16 amino acids. For the CDR3, the DNA is TGTGCCAGCAGCTTAGCCCCGGACAGGGGGTGGGCTGAAGCTTTCTTT. Translated, it gives CASSLAPDRGWAEAFF.

The CDR3, as DNA: TGTGCCAGTAGTATAGGGGGAGGGCTCAACTATGGCTACACCTTC. Its protein is CASSIGGGLNYGYTF. The chain is built from TRBV19 and TRBJ1-2, with no clear D. The CDR3 covers 15 residues. CDR1 LNHDA and CDR2 SQIVND come from the germline V gene (reference sequence). V was trimmed by 1 base and J by 2 bases, leaving 11 bases between them. The whole variable domain, filled in from reference TRBV19 and TRBJ1-2, reads DGGITQSPKYLFRKEGQNVTLSCEQNLNHDAMYWYRQDPGQGLRLIYYSQIVNDFQKGDIAEGYSVSREKKESFPLTVTSAQKNPTAFYLCASSIGGGLNYGYTFGSGTRLTVV.

The chain has TRBV2 and TRBJ1-4; 11 nucleotides agree with TRBD1. J lost 11 bases, V lost 3 bases, and 14 bases had no gene match. Germline V gene lookup returns CDR1 SNHLY and CDR2 FYNNEI. This CDR3 is built from 17 residues. The CDR3 here is CASSDPGTGGGFGKLFF. As DNA, the CDR3 is TGTGCCAGCAGTGACCCCGGGACAGGGGGTGGATTTGGGAAACTGTTTTTT.

The rearrangement joins TRBV6-5 to TRBJ2-2, with D perhaps matching TRBD2 (6 bases). V shed 2 bases and J shed 4 bases, with 8 bases lying between them. This CDR3 has 14 amino acids. Germline-derived CDR1 and CDR2 are MNHEY and SVGAGI. The CDR3 here is CASSYAGTTGELFF. The CDR3 coding sequence is TGTGCCAGCAGTTACGCGGGGACCACCGGGGAGCTGTTTTTT.

CDR3 loop: CASRQNPSPLHF. The CDR3 nucleotides are TGTGCCAGCAGACAGAACCCCTCGCCCCTCCACTTT. V is TRBV3-1 (or the pseudogene TRBV3-2) and J is TRBJ1-6; D ambiguous. V was cut by 6 bases and J by 13 bases, with 13 bases left in between. Germline-derived CDR1 and CDR2 are LGHDT and YNNKEL (reference sequence). The CDR3 is made up of 12 amino acids.

The gene calls are TRBV28 and TRBJ1-2; 8 positions match TRBD1. V lost 5 bases, J lost 3 bases, and 2 bases stayed unmatched. This CDR3 region has 13 residues. CDR1 is MDHEN, CDR2 SYDVKM, per germline. The CDR3 loop reads CASSVTGDYGYTF. In DNA, the CDR3 is TGTGCCAGCAGTGTGACAGGGGACTATGGCTACACCTTC.

V usage is TRBV7-5 and J usage is TRBJ2-7; the tabulated D call, TRBD2, remains unverified against the DNA. TRBV7-5 is a recognized pseudogene. CDR3 length: 15 amino acids. CDR3 bases: TGTGCCAGACACAGTAGCGGGGACTTCTCCTACGAGCAGTACTTC. Amino acids: CARHSSGDFSYEQYF.

The chain carries TRBV7-9 and TRBJ1-3; D unclear. Trimming pared 1 base from V and 4 bases from J, leaving 8 bases between. The CDR3 spans 14 residues. CDR1 and CDR2 from the germline V gene are SEHNR and FQNEAQ (reference sequence). This chain's CDR3 is CASSLVRGGNTIYF. As DNA, the CDR3 is TGTGCCAGCAGCTTAGTACGCGGAGGAAACACCATATATTTT.